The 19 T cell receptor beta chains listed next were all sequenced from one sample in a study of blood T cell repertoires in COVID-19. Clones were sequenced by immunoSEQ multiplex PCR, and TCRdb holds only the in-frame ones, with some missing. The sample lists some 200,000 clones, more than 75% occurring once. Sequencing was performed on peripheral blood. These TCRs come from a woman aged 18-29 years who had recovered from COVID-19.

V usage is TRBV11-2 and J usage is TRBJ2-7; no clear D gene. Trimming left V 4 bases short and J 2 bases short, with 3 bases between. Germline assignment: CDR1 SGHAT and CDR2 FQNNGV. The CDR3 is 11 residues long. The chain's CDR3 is CASSSTYEQYF. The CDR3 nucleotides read TGTGCCAGCAGCTCAACCTACGAGCAGTACTTC. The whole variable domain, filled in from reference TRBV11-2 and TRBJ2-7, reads EAGVAQSPRYKIIEKRQSVAFWCNPISGHATLYWYQQILGQGPKLLIQFQNNGVVDDSQLPKDRFSAERLKGVDSTLKIQPAKLEDSAVYLCASSSTYEQYFGPGTRLTVT.

CDR3 nucleotides: TGCGCCAGCACGACGGGACTGGCCTACGAGCAGTACTTC. Translating gives CASTTGLAYEQYF. The rearrangement links TRBV10-1 to TRBJ2-7; possibly TRBD2 for D (6 bases). The CDR3 totals 13 residues. V gave up 7 bases and J gave up 2 bases, with 12 bases separating them. Germline lookup yields CDR1 WNHNN and CDR2 SYGVQD (reference sequence).

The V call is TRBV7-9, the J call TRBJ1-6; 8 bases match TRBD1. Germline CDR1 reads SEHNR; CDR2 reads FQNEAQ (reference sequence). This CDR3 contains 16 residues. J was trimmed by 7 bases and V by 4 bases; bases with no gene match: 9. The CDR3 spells CASSSPPTGVNSPLHF. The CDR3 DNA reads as TGTGCCAGCAGCTCACCCCCGACAGGGGTCAATTCACCCCTCCACTTT.

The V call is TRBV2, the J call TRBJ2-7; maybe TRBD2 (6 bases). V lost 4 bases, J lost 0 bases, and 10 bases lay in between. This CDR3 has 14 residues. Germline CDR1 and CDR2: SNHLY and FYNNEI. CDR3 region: CASSGDWSSYEQYF. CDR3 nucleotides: TGTGCCAGCAGTGGGGACTGGAGCTCCTACGAGCAGTACTTC. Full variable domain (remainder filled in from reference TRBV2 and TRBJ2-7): EPEVTQTPSHQVTQMGQEVILRCVPISNHLYFYWYRQILGQKVEFLVSFYNNEISEKSEIFDDQFSVERPDGSNFTLKIRSTKLEDSAMYFCASSGDWSSYEQYFGPGTRLTVT.

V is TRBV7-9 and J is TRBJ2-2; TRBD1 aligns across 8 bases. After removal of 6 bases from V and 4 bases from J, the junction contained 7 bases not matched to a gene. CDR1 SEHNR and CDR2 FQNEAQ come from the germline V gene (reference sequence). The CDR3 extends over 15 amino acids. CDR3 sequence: CASRSTGAGTGELFF. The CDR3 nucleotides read TGTGCCAGCAGATCGACAGGGGCGGGCACCGGGGAGCTGTTTTTT.

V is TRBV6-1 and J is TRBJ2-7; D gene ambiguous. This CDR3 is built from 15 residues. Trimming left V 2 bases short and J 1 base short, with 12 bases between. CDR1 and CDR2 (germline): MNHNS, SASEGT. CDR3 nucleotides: TGTGCCAGCAGTGAAACTCCGGGTCAGTCCTACGAGCAGTACGTC. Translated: CASSETPGQSYEQYV.

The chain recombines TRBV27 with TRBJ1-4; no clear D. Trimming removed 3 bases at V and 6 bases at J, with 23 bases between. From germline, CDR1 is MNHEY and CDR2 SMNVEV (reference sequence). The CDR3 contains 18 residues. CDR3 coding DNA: TGTGCCAGCAGTTTTTATGGCGGAAAGCCCGAAGTCTATGAAAAACTGTTTTTT. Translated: CASSFYGGKPEVYEKLFF.

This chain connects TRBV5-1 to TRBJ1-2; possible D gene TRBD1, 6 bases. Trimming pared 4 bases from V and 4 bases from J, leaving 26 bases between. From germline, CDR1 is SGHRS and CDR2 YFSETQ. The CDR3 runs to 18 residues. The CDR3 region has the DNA TGCGCCAGCAGCCGCCCCGGACAGCGACACCGAGGGTTCTATGGCTACACCTTC. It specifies CASSRPGQRHRGFYGYTF.

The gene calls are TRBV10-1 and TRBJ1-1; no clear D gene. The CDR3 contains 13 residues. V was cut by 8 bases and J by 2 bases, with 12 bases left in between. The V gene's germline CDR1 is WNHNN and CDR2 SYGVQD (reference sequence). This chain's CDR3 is CASPGEGNTEAFF. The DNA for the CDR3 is TGCGCCAGCCCGGGAGAGGGTAACACTGAAGCTTTCTTT.

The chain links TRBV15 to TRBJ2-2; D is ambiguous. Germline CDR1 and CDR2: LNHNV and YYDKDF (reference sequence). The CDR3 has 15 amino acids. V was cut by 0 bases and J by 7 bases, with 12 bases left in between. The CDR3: CATSRDRQRGGELFF. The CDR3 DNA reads TGTGCCACCAGCAGAGATCGGCAACGCGGCGGGGAGCTGTTTTTT.

The CDR3 DNA reads as TGTGCCAGCAGCTGGGGACACCTAAACACCGGGGAGCTGTTTTTT. Protein: CASSWGHLNTGELFF. The chain employs TRBV7-3 and TRBJ2-2, with D possibly being TRBD1 (6 bases). CDR1 SGHTA and CDR2 FQGTGA come from the germline V gene. Trimming stripped 4 bases from V and 2 bases from J, with 11 bases between. The CDR3 is made up of 15 amino acids.

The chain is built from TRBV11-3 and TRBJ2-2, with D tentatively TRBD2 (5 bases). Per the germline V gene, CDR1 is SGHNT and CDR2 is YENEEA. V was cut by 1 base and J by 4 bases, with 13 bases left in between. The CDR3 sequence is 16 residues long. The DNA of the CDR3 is TGTGCCAGCAGCTTAGCCTTTAGTCGGGGCACCGGGGAGCTGTTTTTT. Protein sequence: CASSLAFSRGTGELFF. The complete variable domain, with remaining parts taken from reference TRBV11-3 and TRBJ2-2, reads EAGVVQSPRYKIIEKKQPVAFWCNPISGHNTLYWYLQNLGQGPELLIRYENEEAVDDSQLPKDRFSAERLKGVDSTLKIQPAELGDSAVYLCASSLAFSRGTGELFFGEGSRLTVL.

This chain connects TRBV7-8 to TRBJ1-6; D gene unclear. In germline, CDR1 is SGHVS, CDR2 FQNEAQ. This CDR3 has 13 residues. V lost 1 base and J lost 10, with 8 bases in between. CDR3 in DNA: TGTGCCAGCAGCTTAGGAGGGCAATCACCCCTCCACTTT. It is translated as CASSLGGQSPLHF.

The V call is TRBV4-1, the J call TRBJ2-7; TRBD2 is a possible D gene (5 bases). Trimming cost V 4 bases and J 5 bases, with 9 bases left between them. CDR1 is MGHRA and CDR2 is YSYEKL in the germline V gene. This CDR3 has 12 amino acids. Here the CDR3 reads CASSPPGNEQYF. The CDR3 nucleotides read TGCGCCAGCAGCCCCCCGGGGAACGAGCAGTACTTC.

The CDR3 spells CASSRDRGFYEQYF. The DNA of the CDR3 is TGTGCCAGCAGTCGGGACAGGGGCTTTTACGAGCAGTACTTC. This chain links TRBV27 with TRBJ2-7, with 10 positions matching TRBD1. The germline CDR1 and CDR2 sequences are MNHEY and SMNVEV (reference sequence). CDR3 length: 14 residues. Germline trimming cut 5 bases from V and 4 bases from J; bases unmatched to any gene: 5.

The chain's CDR3 is CASSALNTGELFF. DNA of the CDR3: TGTGCCAGCAGCGCTCTTAACACCGGGGAGCTGTTTTTT. The chain recombines TRBV9 with TRBJ2-2, with D unclear. This CDR3 has 13 residues. Germline CDR1 and CDR2: SGDLS and YYNGEE. V was trimmed by 3 bases and J by 2 bases, leaving 5 bases between them.

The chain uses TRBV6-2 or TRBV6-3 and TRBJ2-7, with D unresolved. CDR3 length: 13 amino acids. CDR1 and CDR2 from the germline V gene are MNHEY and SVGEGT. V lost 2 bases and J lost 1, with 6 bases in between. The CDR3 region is CASSYAESYEQYV. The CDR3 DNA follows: TGTGCCAGCAGTTACGCGGAATCCTACGAGCAGTACGTC.

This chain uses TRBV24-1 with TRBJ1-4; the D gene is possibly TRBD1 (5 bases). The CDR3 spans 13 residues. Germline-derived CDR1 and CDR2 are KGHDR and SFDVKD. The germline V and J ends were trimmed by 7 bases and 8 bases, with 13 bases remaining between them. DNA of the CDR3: TGTGCCACCAGCGGGGGAAAGGGGGAAAAACTGTTTTTT. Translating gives CATSGGKGEKLFF.

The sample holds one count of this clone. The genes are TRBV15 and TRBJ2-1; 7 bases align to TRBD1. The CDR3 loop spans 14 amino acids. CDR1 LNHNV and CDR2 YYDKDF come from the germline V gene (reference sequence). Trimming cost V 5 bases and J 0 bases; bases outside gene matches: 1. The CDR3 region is CATSGTVSYNEQFF. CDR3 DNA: TGTGCCACCAGCGGGACAGTCTCCTACAATGAGCAGTTCTTC.